This is a list of T cell receptor beta chains from one sample in a study of CD8+CD57+ T cells in acquired aplastic anemia. One entry per CDR3 protein, called by TCRdb with MiXCR from the reads. Here the sample spans roughly 61,000 distinct CDR3 sequences, approximately 52% being singletons. Sequencing used sorted CD4+, CD8+, or CD8+CD57+ T cells (not recorded which) from PBMCs. The receptor set was obtained from a human donor with aplastic anemia. Each CDR3 is given with its conserved first and last residue. The order of the fields is D gene, CDR3 length, V gene, J gene, clone size, CDR3 protein, CDR3 DNA. D genes are given only for firm matches. A row's size may be missing; if present it is once, few, many or a size class.

>NA|14|TRBV29-1|TRBJ2-1|NA
CSLSGTGLLNEQFF
TGCAGCCTCTCAGGTACAGGGTTATTGAATGAGCAGTTCTTC
>NA|15|TRBV25-1|TRBJ2-1|NA
CASSEWGSSYNEQFF
TGTGCCAGCAGTGAATGGGGGAGCTCCTACAATGAGCAGTTCTTC
>NA|13|TRBV24-1|TRBJ2-5|NA
CATSVGGRETQYF
TGTGCCACCAGTGTCGGGGGTCGAGAGACCCAGTACTTC
>NA|14|TRBV20-1|TRBJ2-3|NA
CSAIYPGSTDTQYF
TGCAGTGCTATCTACCCGGGCAGCACAGATACGCAGTATTTT
>NA|14|TRBV2|TRBJ1-1|NA
CASSEAGTSSGAFF
TGTGCCAGCAGTGAGGCAGGAACGAGTTCTGGAGCTTTCTTT
>NA|13|TRBV19|TRBJ1-2|NA
CASSSRGLYGYTF
TGTGCCAGTAGTTCACGGGGTCTCTATGGCTACACCTTC
>NA|12|TRBV2|TRBJ2-7|NA
CASSVYPLEQYF
TGTGCCAGCAGTGTCTACCCCCTCGAGCAGTACTTC
>NA|15|TRBV4-2|TRBJ2-3|many
CASSQDLAGTDTQYF
TGTGCCAGCAGCCAAGACTTAGCGGGCACAGATACGCAGTATTTT
>NA|13|TRBV10-3|TRBJ2-2|NA
CATLQGESGELFF
TGTGCCACACTCCAGGGAGAATCCGGGGAGCTGTTTTTT
>NA|15|TRBV10-1|TRBJ1-5|NA
CASSLMRRSCHNQHF
TGCGCCAGCAGTTTGATGAGACGGAGCTGTCATAACCAGCATTTT
>TRBD2|14|TRBV15|TRBJ2-7|NA
CASLRGRITYEQYF
TGTGCCTCTCTGCGGGGGAGGATTACTTACGAGCAGTACTTC
>NA|13|TRBV24-1|TRBJ1-5|NA
CATGRTEKSPQHF
TGTGCCACCGGACGGACAGAAAAGAGTCCCCAGCATTTT